These T cell receptor beta chains were read from a single sample in a study of memory CD4+ T cells and cytomegalovirus serostatus. The data were produced by immunoSEQ multiplex PCR, yet TCRdb's version contains in-frame clones alone and is incomplete. The table shows 84,000 or so clones, with approximately 80% occurring only once. The sequenced material came from memory CD4+ T cells from blood. All receptors derive from an adult in good health and CMV-seronegative. The CDR3 runs from the conserved cysteine through the conserved F or W. The D gene is left open where the match is weak. Size is omitted from some rows. Given values are once, few, many or a class for expanded clones.

size: once
D: TRBD1
J: TRBJ1-1
V: TRBV10-1
CDR3: CASSRDRFEAFF
DNA: TGCGCCAGCAGTCGGGACAGGTTCGAAGCTTTCTTT

size: .
D: .
J: TRBJ1-1
V: TRBV6-1
CDR3: CASSGVVNTEAFF
DNA: TGTGCCAGCAGTGGGGTGGTTAACACTGAAGCTTTCTTT

size: few
D: TRBD1
J: TRBJ1-2
V: TRBV2
CDR3: CASSGDRGQSGYGYTF
DNA: TGTGCCAGCAGTGGTGACAGGGGGCAATCGGGCTATGGCTACACCTTC

size: .
D: .
J: TRBJ1-1
V: TRBV14
CDR3: CASSSMLNTEAFF
DNA: TGTGCCAGCAGCAGCATGCTGAACACTGAAGCTTTCTTT

size: .
D: .
J: TRBJ1-4
V: TRBV5-1
CDR3: CASSLEGLGNEKLFF
DNA: TGCGCCAGCAGCTTGGAAGGGCTGGGGAATGAAAAACTGTTTTTT

size: .
D: .
J: TRBJ1-6
V: TRBV2
CDR3: CASNPWDGNSPLHF
DNA: TGTGCCAGCAACCCCTGGGACGGGAATTCACCCCTCCACTTT

size: .
D: TRBD1
J: TRBJ1-1
V: TRBV5-1
CDR3: CASSWGQGGTEAFF
DNA: TGCGCCAGCAGCTGGGGACAGGGGGGCACTGAAGCTTTCTTT

size: .
D: .
J: TRBJ2-7
V: TRBV14
CDR3: CASSPQGYSYEQYF
DNA: TGTGCCAGCAGCCCTCAGGGGTACTCCTACGAGCAGTACTTC

size: .
D: .
J: TRBJ1-1
V: TRBV4-3
CDR3: CASSQVGGTEAFF
DNA: TGCGCCAGCAGCCAAGTGGGGGGTACTGAAGCTTTCTTT

size: .
D: TRBD1
J: TRBJ1-1
V: TRBV18
CDR3: CASSSIDRANTEAFF
DNA: TGTGCCAGCTCATCGATAGACAGGGCAAACACTGAAGCTTTCTTT

size: .
D: TRBD1
J: TRBJ2-1
V: TRBV6-5
CDR3: CASSRQGAISIEQFF
DNA: TGTGCCAGCAGCCGACAGGGGGCGATTTCAATTGAGCAGTTCTTC

size: .
D: .
J: TRBJ1-4
V: TRBV6-1
CDR3: CASRGRGEKLFF
DNA: TGTGCCAGCAGAGGCAGGGGTGAAAAACTGTTTTTT

size: .
D: .
J: TRBJ1-2
V: TRBV4-2
CDR3: CASSHLQDGGYTF
DNA: TGTGCCAGCAGCCACCTCCAGGACGGAGGCTACACCTTC

size: once
D: TRBD1
J: TRBJ1-3
V: TRBV18
CDR3: CASKQGADGNTIYF
DNA: TGTGCCAGTAAACAGGGGGCGGATGGAAACACCATATATTTT

size: .
D: TRBD1
J: TRBJ1-2
V: TRBV7-8
CDR3: CASSLGEQGSRYGYTF
DNA: TGTGCCAGCAGCTTAGGGGAACAGGGGAGTAGGTATGGCTACACCTTC

size: .
D: TRBD1
J: TRBJ1-5
V: TRBV5-1
CDR3: CASSLEGADGQPQHF
DNA: TGCGCCAGCAGCTTGGAGGGGGCTGACGGTCAGCCCCAGCATTTT

size: .
D: .
J: TRBJ1-1
V: TRBV7-2
CDR3: CASSLTGKRNTEAFF
DNA: TGTGCCAGCAGCTTAACAGGGAAGAGGAACACTGAAGCTTTCTTT